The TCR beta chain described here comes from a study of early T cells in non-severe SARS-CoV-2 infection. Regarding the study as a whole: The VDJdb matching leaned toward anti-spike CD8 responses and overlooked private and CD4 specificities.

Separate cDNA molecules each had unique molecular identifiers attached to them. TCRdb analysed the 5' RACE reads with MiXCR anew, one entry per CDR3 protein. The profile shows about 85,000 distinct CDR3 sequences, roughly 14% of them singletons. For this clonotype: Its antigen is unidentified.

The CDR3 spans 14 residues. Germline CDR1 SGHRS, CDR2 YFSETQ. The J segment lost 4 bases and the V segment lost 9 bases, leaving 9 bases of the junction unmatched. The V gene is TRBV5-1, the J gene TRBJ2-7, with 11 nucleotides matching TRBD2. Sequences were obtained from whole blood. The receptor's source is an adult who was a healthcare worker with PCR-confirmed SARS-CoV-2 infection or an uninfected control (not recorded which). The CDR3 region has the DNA TGCGCCACCCGACCCGGGACTAGCGGTTACGAGCAGTACTTC. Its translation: CATRPGTSGYEQYF.